Here is one T cell receptor beta chain with its context. The entry originates in a study of blood T cell repertoires in COVID-19. Overall study context: Samples of COVID-19 (acute and convalescent) were obtained from the United States, Italy and Spain. Nucleic acid was either cDNA or gDNA, and it came from T cells, B-cell-depleted T cells, or PBMCs.

Per the authors' pipeline: Scientists estimated how many nucleated cells there were by amplifying reference gene primers. TCRdb's copy holds only in-frame clones and misses some; the assay was immunoSEQ multiplex PCR. The V and J calls and clone size are taken from that table; D and trimming were inferred from the DNA. The profile covers 160,000 or so clones, with about 80% appearing a single time and just over 0.55% taken by the ten largest. This CDR3 spans 14 amino acids. This chain joins TRBV21-1 and TRBJ2-1; the D call of TRBD1 is as the table states it, not checked on the DNA. TRBV21-1 is described as a pseudogene. Sequenced input: peripheral blood. This sequence was found in a man in his fifties or sixties with acute or convalescent COVID-19. CDR3 sequence (DNA): TGTGCCAGCAGCCCGGGACAGGGGTGCGGTGAGCAGTTCTTC. This translates into CASSPGQGCGEQFF.